A single sample is the source of the 29 T cell receptor beta chains below, sequenced in a study of CD4+ T cells in melanoma. Profiled with immunoSEQ multiplex PCR; TCRdb holds only in-frame clones, not every one. Among about 140,000 clones, 92% were seen once, and the ten largest hold approximately 1.5%. The receptors derive from a human donor with melanoma.

The gene calls are TRBV6-5 and TRBJ1-5; 8 bases are a match to TRBD1. Looked up from germline, CDR1 is MNHEY and CDR2 is SVGAGI. The CDR3 extends over 14 amino acids. V lost 6 bases and J lost 2; bases outside the gene matches: 3. CDR3 in amino acids: CASRKGQGNQPQHF. Here the CDR3 DNA reads TGTGCCAGCAGGAAGGGACAGGGCAATCAGCCCCAGCATTTT.

This clone was picked up one time. The genes are TRBV29-1 and TRBJ1-2; a weak D match, TRBD1 (6 bases). Trimming stripped 6 bases from V and 0 bases from J, with 8 bases between. CDR3 length: 12 residues. In germline, CDR1 is SQVTM, CDR2 ANQGSEA. CDR3 in amino acids: CSVRTANYGYTF. The CDR3 bases are TGCAGCGTCAGGACAGCTAACTATGGCTACACCTTC.

This clone was seen only once. The chain has TRBV7-9 and TRBJ1-1; D unresolved. The CDR3 spans 14 residues. V was clipped by 5 bases and J by 0 bases, with 10 bases between them. Germline CDR1 SEHNR, CDR2 FQNEAQ (reference sequence). This chain's CDR3 is CASSPAPVNTEAFF. CDR3 in DNA: TGTGCCAGCAGCCCCGCCCCAGTGAACACTGAAGCTTTCTTT.

The gene calls are TRBV6-6 and TRBJ2-1, with 8 bases that match TRBD2. Trimming took 7 bases from V and 5 from J; bases not matched to a gene: 4. The CDR3 length is 13 residues. CDR1 is MNHNY, CDR2 SVGAGI, per germline (reference sequence). CDR3 nucleotides: TGTGCCAGCAAAGGCGGGGGGCACAATGAGCAGTTCTTC. Translation: CASKGGGHNEQFF.

This clone was seen only a few times. This sequence joins TRBV6-4 and TRBJ2-7, with TRBD1 identical over 9 bases. In germline, CDR1 is MRHNA, CDR2 SNTAGT. J lost 2 bases, V lost 6 bases, and 2 bases had no gene match. The CDR3 has 13 amino acids. The CDR3 loop reads CASRWTGAYEQYF. In DNA form, the CDR3 reads TGTGCCAGCAGATGGACAGGGGCCTACGAGCAGTACTTC.

V is TRBV5-1 and J is TRBJ1-1, with D perhaps TRBD1 (6 bases). The V gene's germline CDR1 is SGHRS and CDR2 YFSETQ. The V gene lost 1 base and the J gene lost 7 bases, with 11 bases spanning the gap. This CDR3 contains 13 residues. Written as DNA, the CDR3 is TGCGCCAGCAGCTTGATCGAGGGGGGTGAAGCTTTCTTT. It is translated as CASSLIEGGEAFF.

The CDR3 DNA sequence: TGTGCCAGCAGCGCAAGAAAATCCGGGGGGAATGAGCAGTTCTTC. This sequence encodes CASSARKSGGNEQFF. The J gene is TRBJ2-1, the V gene TRBV11-3, with 7 positions matching TRBD2. This CDR3 region has 15 residues. Germline V gene data show CDR1 as SGHNT and CDR2 as YENEEA. Trimming cost V 5 bases and J 7 bases; bases outside gene matches: 11.

The chain employs TRBV27 and TRBJ1-5; D is unresolved. Germline V gene sequence: CDR1 MNHEY, CDR2 SMNVEV (reference sequence). This CDR3 is built from 16 residues. Trimming removed 1 base at V and 4 bases at J, with 14 bases between. CDR3 DNA: TGTGCCAGCAGTTTATACGCGTCCGGGGAAAATCAGCCCCAGCATTTT. Its translation is CASSLYASGENQPQHF.

In regard to this clone: The sample has other DNA sequences that encode this CDR3 too. The rearrangement links TRBV2 to TRBJ2-3; D call uncertain. Germline V gene sequence: CDR1 SNHLY, CDR2 FYNNEI. This CDR3 is built from 14 residues. Trimming removed 3 bases at V and 0 bases at J, with 7 bases between. The CDR3 DNA reads TGTGCCAGCAGTGAGGGCCTTAGCACAGATACGCAGTATTTT. This codes for CASSEGLSTDTQYF.

The chain uses TRBV5-1 and TRBJ2-3; 7 bases are shared with TRBD2. From germline, CDR1 is SGHRS and CDR2 YFSETQ. The CDR3 length is 16 residues. Trimming removed 4 bases from V and 1 base from J; junction bases left unmatched: 9. This CDR3 reads CASSPSWSGGTDTQYF. In DNA, the CDR3 is TGCGCCAGCAGCCCTTCGTGGAGCGGGGGCACAGATACGCAGTATTTT. Drawing the rest from reference TRBV5-1 and TRBJ2-3, the complete variable domain is KAGVTQTPRYLIKTRGQQVTLSCSPISGHRSVSWYQQTPGQGLQFLFEYFSETQRNKGNFPGRFSGRQFSNSRSEMNVSTLELGDSALYLCASSPSWSGGTDTQYFGPGTRLTVL.

This clone was counted a few times. This chain joins TRBV18 and TRBJ1-5; D gene ambiguous. Germline CDR1 and CDR2: KGHSH and LQKENI. V lost 3 bases and J lost 1, with 13 bases in between. This CDR3 is 16 amino acids long. CDR3 loop: CASSPGGRVSNQPQHF. CDR3 bases: TGTGCCAGCTCACCGGGAGGGAGGGTGAGCAATCAGCCCCAGCATTTT.

This sequence joins TRBV27 and TRBJ1-1; 7 bases are a match to TRBD1. CDR1 is MNHEY and CDR2 is SMNVEV in the germline V gene (reference sequence). There are 17 residues in the CDR3. The V segment lost 4 bases and the J segment 2 bases; nucleotides outside the gene matches: 13. The CDR3 is CASSSQPYRGLNTEAFF. Here the CDR3 DNA reads TGTGCCAGCAGTTCCCAACCCTACAGGGGCCTCAACACTGAAGCTTTCTTT.

V and J are TRBV29-1 and TRBJ2-3; 9 nucleotides agree with TRBD1. The germline V gene encodes CDR1 SQVTM and CDR2 ANQGSEA. Germline trimming cut 8 bases from V and 2 bases from J; bases unmatched to any gene: 8. CDR3 length equals 14 residues. The CDR3 region is CSNAGTGNTDTQYF. CDR3 sequence (DNA): TGCAGCAACGCCGGGACAGGGAACACAGATACGCAGTATTTT.

The CDR3 DNA follows: TGTGCCAGCAGTTTGGGTTATACAGGACGGTCACCCCTCCACTTT. Its protein is CASSLGYTGRSPLHF. This chain links TRBV27 with TRBJ1-6; D might be TRBD1 (5 bases). The CDR3 totals 15 residues. Trimming pared 3 bases from V and 10 bases from J, leaving 16 bases between. The V gene's germline CDR1 is MNHEY and CDR2 SMNVEV (reference sequence).

The CDR3 DNA reads TGCAGCGTTGTCGGGACACATAGCACAGATACGCAGTATTTT. Amino acids: CSVVGTHSTDTQYF. The genes are TRBV29-1 and TRBJ2-3, with TRBD1 as a possible D gene (6 bases). This CDR3 has 14 residues. Germline-derived CDR1 and CDR2 are SQVTM and ANQGSEA. Trimming pared 4 bases from V and 0 bases from J, leaving 11 bases between.

J is TRBJ2-2 and V is TRBV5-5; unclear D gene. From germline, CDR1 is SGHKS and CDR2 YYEKEE (reference sequence). V was shortened by 6 bases and J by 3 bases, with 15 bases between the two germline ends. The CDR3 runs to 15 residues. CDR3 DNA sequence: TGTGCCAGCAACCCGGCACCTACCCACACCGGGGAGCTGTTTTTT. The encoded protein is CASNPAPTHTGELFF.

The chain uses TRBV30 and TRBJ1-4, with a possible D match to TRBD1 (5 bases). V was trimmed by 2 bases and J by 5 bases, leaving 12 bases between them. The CDR3 spans 14 residues. From germline, CDR1 is GTSNPN and CDR2 SVGIG (reference sequence). CDR3 nucleotide sequence: TGTGCCTGGAGTCTAGGACAAAGAAATGAAAAACTGTTTTTT. The encoded protein is CAWSLGQRNEKLFF. Based on the CDR3 plus reference TRBV30 and TRBJ1-4, the full variable domain is SQTIHQWPATLVQPVGSPLSLECTVEGTSNPNLYWYRQAAGRGLQLLFYSVGIGQISSEVPQNLSASRPQDRQFILSSKKLLLSDSGFYLCAWSLGQRNEKLFFGSGTQLSVL.

J is TRBJ2-7 and V is TRBV10-1, with TRBD1 matching 9 bases. Germline V CDR1 and CDR2: WNHNN, SYGVQD (reference sequence). CDR3 length equals 13 residues. V was pared by 5 bases and J by 7 bases, with 6 bases of the junction left unmatched. CDR3 nucleotide sequence: TGCGCCAGCAGTCTCGGGACAGGGAGAGAGCAGTACTTC. Translating it yields CASSLGTGREQYF.

The sample holds one count of this clone. The chain is built from TRBV9 and TRBJ1-2, with 10 positions matching TRBD1. Per the germline V gene, CDR1 is SGDLS and CDR2 is YYNGEE. Trimming cost V 3 bases and J 4 bases; bases outside gene matches: 6. This CDR3 is built from 15 residues. CDR3 amino acids: CASSATGGFGYGYTF. CDR3 nucleotides: TGTGCCAGCAGCGCGACAGGGGGCTTCGGCTATGGCTACACCTTC. Looking up the rest from reference TRBV9 and TRBJ1-2 gives the full variable domain: DSGVTQTPKHLITATGQRVTLRCSPRSGDLSVYWYQQSLDQGLQFLIQYYNGEERAKGNILERFSAQQFPDLHSELNLSSLELGDSALYFCASSATGGFGYGYTFGSGTRLTVV.

The CDR3 is CASSVRSSGNTIYF. The CDR3 coding sequence is TGTGCCAGCAGTGTTCGGTCCTCTGGAAACACCATATATTTT. The chain carries TRBV2 and TRBJ1-3; no firm D call. This CDR3 is built from 14 residues. V lost 4 bases to trimming and J lost 0 bases, with 7 bases between them. Germline values: CDR1 SNHLY, CDR2 FYNNEI.

This chain uses TRBV19 with TRBJ1-1; D unclear. CDR1 and CDR2 (germline): LNHDA, SQIVND (reference sequence). Trimming took off 6 bases at V and 1 base at J, with 12 bases between the two ends. CDR3 length equals 14 residues. The DNA of the CDR3 is TGTGCCAGTAGCCAACATGGCCCGAACACTGAAGCTTTCTTT. Residues: CASSQHGPNTEAFF.

This chain links TRBV14 with TRBJ1-1; unclear D gene. Trimming stripped 4 bases from V and 0 bases from J, with 6 bases between. CDR1 SGHDN and CDR2 FVKESK come from the germline V gene. This CDR3 is built from 13 residues. The CDR3 bases are TGTGCCAGCAGCCCCTCGGTGAACACTGAAGCTTTCTTT. Encoded protein: CASSPSVNTEAFF.

V gene TRBV5-5 combines with J gene TRBJ1-6; D gene ambiguous. CDR3 length equals 18 residues. Per germline, CDR1 SGHKS and CDR2 YYEKEE (reference sequence). V was shortened by 4 bases and J by 0 bases, with 17 bases between the two germline ends. CDR3 region: CASSLGSPNFSYNSPLHF. DNA for the CDR3: TGTGCCAGCAGCCTTGGATCCCCAAATTTCTCCTATAATTCACCCCTCCACTTT.

The chain recombines TRBV5-1 with TRBJ1-3; D is undetermined. CDR1 is SGHRS, CDR2 YFSETQ, per germline. CDR3 length: 15 residues. V was clipped by 7 bases and J by 0 bases, with 14 bases between them. This chain's CDR3 is CASSPSGSSGNTIYF. CDR3 sequence (DNA): TGCGCCAGCTCCCCCTCCGGGAGCTCTGGAAACACCATATATTTT.

The chain employs TRBV11-2 and TRBJ2-7; D gene unclear. The V and J ends lost 1 base and 6 bases respectively, with 13 bases between them. Germline CDR1 is SGHAT and CDR2 is FQNNGV. This CDR3 is 14 amino acids long. CDR3 bases: TGTGCCAGCAGCTTAGCGAGCAACCTTGGCGAGCAGTACTTC. Amino acids: CASSLASNLGEQYF. The whole variable domain, remainder taken from reference TRBV11-2 and TRBJ2-7, is EAGVAQSPRYKIIEKRQSVAFWCNPISGHATLYWYQQILGQGPKLLIQFQNNGVVDDSQLPKDRFSAERLKGVDSTLKIQPAKLEDSAVYLCASSLASNLGEQYFGPGTRLTVT.

This chain joins TRBV27 and TRBJ1-1; 7 bases line up with TRBD1. There are 15 residues in the CDR3. The V gene's germline CDR1 is MNHEY and CDR2 SMNVEV (reference sequence). V was clipped by 6 bases and J by 5 bases; unmatched bases: 12. The CDR3 spells CASRRDRQGWTEAFF. The CDR3 DNA reads as TGTGCCAGCAGAAGAGACCGACAGGGTTGGACTGAAGCTTTCTTT.

A note on this clone: At the DNA level, this CDR3 is encoded by other sequences in the same sample as well. J is TRBJ1-6 and V is TRBV9; 8 nucleotides align to TRBD1. Germline V CDR1 and CDR2: SGDLS, YYNGEE. With 2 bases clipped from V and 1 base from J, the junction kept 5 bases outside the gene matches. The CDR3 contains 17 residues. The CDR3 sequence: CASSVGQGRSYNSPLHF. The DNA for the CDR3 is TGTGCCAGCAGCGTCGGACAGGGCAGGTCCTATAATTCACCCCTCCACTTT.

The rearrangement joins TRBV30 to TRBJ2-3; TRBD2 matches at 15 bases. The V gene end was trimmed by 5 bases and the J gene end by 6 bases; junction bases not matched to a gene: 3. The CDR3 runs to 14 residues. From germline, CDR1 is GTSNPN and CDR2 SVGIG (reference sequence). The chain's CDR3 is CAWGLAGGLDTQYF. The CDR3 DNA reads as TGTGCCTGGGGACTAGCGGGGGGGCTGGATACGCAGTATTTT.

In DNA, the CDR3 is TGTGCCAGCAGCCGGGACGGCTTTGCAAACTATGGCTACACCTTC. Translating gives CASSRDGFANYGYTF. This sequence joins TRBV2 and TRBJ1-2; D is possibly TRBD1 (5 bases). V was pared by 6 bases and J by 2 bases, with 16 bases between. CDR3 length equals 15 residues. Germline V gene lookup returns CDR1 SNHLY and CDR2 FYNNEI.